Listed below are T cell receptor beta chains from one sample, sequenced in a study of low-dose radiotherapy and immunotherapy resistance in tumors. TCRdb independently ran MiXCR on the reads; one entry per CDR3 protein. The sample comprises 100,000 or so distinct CDR3 sequences, under 10% of which are singletons, and around 0.98% rests with the top ten. The source was PBMCs, collected before treatment. The source of these receptors is a male donor with prostate cancer. Both conserved end residues are part of each CDR3. The order of the fields is J gene, clone size, D gene, V gene, CDR3 length, CDR3 DNA, CDR3 protein. A D gene is named only where the DNA matches it firmly. Some rows mark clone size as missing; the rest say once, few, many or name a class of expanded clone.

TRBJ2-3 many NA TRBV5-5 13 TGTGCCAGCAGTCTATTAACCACAGATACGCAGTATTTT CASSLLTTDTQYF
TRBJ1-2 many TRBD1 TRBV29-1 13 TGCAGCGTTAAAGACAGGGCGGGCTATGGCTACACCTTC CSVKDRAGYGYTF
TRBJ2-7 many TRBD2 TRBV12-3/TRBV12-4 14 TGTGCCAGCAGGCTGGGACTAGCGTCTAACGAGCAGTACTTC CASRLGLASNEQYF
TRBJ2-3 many NA TRBV20-1 13 TGCAGTGCTCAACGACAGAGCACAGATACGCAGTATTTT CSAQRQSTDTQYF
TRBJ1-2 many TRBD1 TRBV25-1 15 TGTGCCAGCAGTGAAACCCCGGACAGGGGGTTTGGCTACACCTTC CASSETPDRGFGYTF
TRBJ2-2 many NA TRBV28 14 TGTGCCAGCGGCCTGGGGGAGAACACCGGGGAGCTGTTTTTT CASGLGENTGELFF
TRBJ1-3 many TRBD1 TRBV5-5 15 TGTGCCAGCAGCCCTGACAGGGTCTCTGGAAACACCATATATTTT CASSPDRVSGNTIYF
TRBJ2-3 many TRBD1 TRBV28 14 TGTGCCAGCAGGAGGACAGGGGGCACAGATACGCAGTATTTT CASRRTGGTDTQYF
TRBJ2-3 many NA TRBV20-1 14 TGCAGTGCGAGATGGACTTCTAGGCCAGATACGCAGTATTTT CSARWTSRPDTQYF
TRBJ2-1 NA TRBD2 TRBV9 15 TGTGCCAGCAGCCCTTTAGCGGGAGTAGGTAATGAGCAGTTCTTC CASSPLAGVGNEQFF
TRBJ2-1 many NA TRBV28 14 TGTGCCAGCAGTCCCCCCCGTACCTACAATGAGCAGTTCTTC CASSPPRTYNEQFF
TRBJ2-3 many NA TRBV3-1 15 TGTGCCAGCAGCCGATTGACTACGATCACAGATACGCAGTATTTT CASSRLTTITDTQYF
TRBJ2-5 many NA TRBV29-1 12 TGCAGCGTCAGGACACCTCAAGAGACCCAGTACTTC CSVRTPQETQYF
TRBJ1-5 many NA TRBV20-1 10 TGCAGTGCTAAGGGCCAGCCCCAGCATTTT CSAKGQPQHF
TRBJ2-5 NA TRBD2 TRBV20-1 14 TGCAGTGCTAGTCGCGGGGGGTCCATGGAGACCCAGTACTTC CSASRGGSMETQYF
TRBJ2-2 many NA TRBV29-1 13 TGCAGCGTTGAAGATCGCATCCCCGGGGAGCTGTTTTTT CSVEDRIPGELFF
TRBJ2-1 many NA TRBV11-2 15 TGTGCCAGCAGCCCTAACCGGGACACACACAATGAGCAGTTCTTC CASSPNRDTHNEQFF
TRBJ2-5 many TRBD2 TRBV10-3 16 TGTGCCATCAGTGAGTCGGGGGGACTAGCGGGAGAGACCCAGTACTTC CAISESGGLAGETQYF
TRBJ2-2 many TRBD2 TRBV7-9 15 TGTGCCAGCAGCTTTAGCGGGCTGAACACCGGGGAGCTGTTTTTT CASSFSGLNTGELFF
TRBJ2-3 many TRBD1 TRBV7-3 15 TGTGCCAGCAGCTCGACAGGGGGTAACGCAGATACGCAGTATTTT CASSSTGGNADTQYF
TRBJ2-1 many NA TRBV3-1 11 TGTGCCAGCAGCCAGGTAGGTGAGCAGTTCTTC CASSQVGEQFF
TRBJ2-3 many NA TRBV6-2/TRBV6-3 17 TGTGCCAGCAGAGGGGGTTTTGGGGGAAAAGAAGCAGATACGCAGTATTTT CASRGGFGGKEADTQYF
TRBJ1-5 many NA TRBV7-2 14 TGTGCCAGCAGCTTAGGCACCGGGACACGAGCCCAGCATTTT CASSLGTGTRAQHF
TRBJ2-5 many NA TRBV4-1 15 TGCGCCAGCAGTCCCCTGTTCCGGGACACGGAGACCCAGTACTTC CASSPLFRDTETQYF
TRBJ1-5 many NA TRBV28 15 TGTGCCAGCAGTTTGGGGTCAGGGAATAATCAGCCCCAGCATTTT CASSLGSGNNQPQHF
TRBJ2-5 once TRBD2 TRBV12-3/TRBV12-4 15 TGTGCCAGCAGTTTTCGGCTAGCGGGAGGAGAGACCCAGTACTTC CASSFRLAGGETQYF
TRBJ1-5 many NA TRBV29-1 13 TGCAGCGTTGCAGGGAATAGCAATCAGCCCCAGCATTTT CSVAGNSNQPQHF
TRBJ2-3 NA NA TRBV2 14 TGTGCCAGTACGACTTCTTTCGGGACAGATACGCAGTATTTT CASTTSFGTDTQYF
TRBJ2-3 many NA TRBV5-1 16 TGCGCCAGCAGCTTTGGTAGCGGACCTAGCACAGATACGCAGTATTTT CASSFGSGPSTDTQYF
TRBJ2-1 many NA TRBV12-3/TRBV12-4 15 TGTGCCAGCAGAGACGGCTTTAGCTCCTACAATGAGCAGTTCTTC CASRDGFSSYNEQFF
TRBJ1-4 many NA TRBV6-2/TRBV6-3 15 TGTGCCAGCAGTGACGGGGGTGCAACTAATGAAAAACTGTTTTTT CASSDGGATNEKLFF
TRBJ2-2 many NA TRBV11-1 19 TGTGCCAGCAGCTATGAGCCGGGCCCAGCGCAATTCTCCACCGGGGAGCTGTTTTTT CASSYEPGPAQFSTGELFF
TRBJ1-2 many TRBD1 TRBV7-2 15 TGTGCCAGCAGCAAATCGGGACAGGGGGGAGATGGCTACACCTTC CASSKSGQGGDGYTF
TRBJ2-3 many TRBD2 TRBV14 17 TGTGCCAGCAGCCAAGATCGGACTAGCGGATACACAGATACGCAGTATTTT CASSQDRTSGYTDTQYF
TRBJ2-1 many TRBD1 TRBV29-1 14 TGCAGCGTCAGAGGACAGGGTGGGCACAATGAGCAGTTCTTC CSVRGQGGHNEQFF